This TCR beta chain originates from a study of blood T cell repertoires in COVID-19. Study in general: Spain, Italy and the United States supplied samples that represented acute and convalescent COVID-19. Nucleic acid was either cDNA or gDNA, and it came from T cells, B-cell-depleted T cells, or PBMCs.

Clones were sequenced by immunoSEQ multiplex PCR, and TCRdb holds only the in-frame ones, with some missing. The sample contains roughly 59,000 clones, roughly four fifths of which appear only once. This clonotype originated in a human donor in a cohort sampled during active COVID-19. The sequenced material came from peripheral blood.

CDR3 bases: TGTGCCAGCAGTGAGGAGACTAGCGGAACCTACGAGCAGTACTTC. Its translation is CASSEETSGTYEQYF. The V call is TRBV25-1, the J call TRBJ2-7, with TRBD2 identical over 9 bases. The ends lost 3 bases at V and 2 bases at J; junction bases unmatched: 5. Germline V gene data show CDR1 as MGHDK and CDR2 as SYGVNS. CDR3 length: 15 amino acids.